The T cell receptor (beta chain) under discussion was sequenced for a study of Graves' ophthalmopathy and Graves' hyperthyroidism. This clonotype was seen many times. Its target is not known. The authors amplified TCR beta CDR3 regions, and they did so from RNA transcripts for repertoire sequencing. The first-round RT-PCR employed HTBI primers together with the Qiagen OneStep RT-PCR kit. A multiplex PCR was then performed as the second round. From the multiplex PCR reads, TCRdb called clonotypes with MiXCR, one entry per CDR3 protein. The table records 200,000 to 250,000 distinct CDR3 sequences, less than 30% of them present only once. Study results and caveats: In blood, most expanded thyroid clonotypes above 0.001 frequency were also detected. Using 13 signatures, a model distinguished ophthalmopathy from stable hyperthyroidism, reaching roughly 90% sensitivity and around 81% specificity.

No donor had other autoimmune disease, uncontrolled infection, pregnancy or lactation. Isolation of PBMCs was performed using over 8.5 ml of fresh peripheral blood. The CDR3 is 14 residues long. The V end was cut by 0 bases, the J end by 4 bases, with 12 bases between. CDR1 is DFQATT and CDR2 is SNEGSKA in the germline V gene (reference sequence). The receptor comes from a man in his forties or fifties with Graves' ophthalmopathy. V is TRBV20-1 and J is TRBJ1-2, with D possibly matching TRBD1 (5 bases). Sequencing used peripheral blood. Here the CDR3 DNA reads TGCAGTGCTAGAGATTCGGGGCAACGCTATGGCTACACCTTC. This translates into CSARDSGQRYGYTF.